The 15 T cell receptor beta chains in this list originate from one sample, sequenced in a study of blood T cells in healthy people across ages. For the second PCR, which ran for roughly 7 to 11 cycles, a sample-barcoded 5' primer and a J-beta primer mix were used. TCRdb re-derived calls from the 5' RACE reads in MiXCR, one entry per CDR3 protein. The sample lists about 800,000 distinct CDR3 sequences; 20% to 25% were seen once. This sample also appeared in a second study, on T cells of mothers and their children.

The sample comprised blood. These receptors were collected from a boy between 5 and 17 years old in good health.

The genes are TRBV20-1 and TRBJ2-5; possible D gene TRBD2, 5 bases. This CDR3 region has 12 residues. CDR1 DFQATT and CDR2 SNEGSKA come from the germline V gene (reference sequence). V lost 3 bases to trimming and J lost 5 bases, with 10 bases between them. CDR3 in amino acids: CSASRTEETQYF. The CDR3 DNA follows: TGCAGTGCTAGCCGGACTGAGGAGACCCAGTACTTC.

A few counts support this clonotype. The rearrangement uses TRBV4-3 and TRBJ2-7; either TRBD1 or TRBD2 may supply D (5 bases each). There are 16 residues in the CDR3. Germline V gene data show CDR1 as LGHNA and CDR2 as YSLEER. With 4 bases removed from V and 2 bases from J, the gap between germline ends came to 18 bases. The CDR3 DNA is TGCGCCAGCAGCCTCCTTCAGGGAGTTCCAACCTACGAGCAGTACTTC. Translation: CASSLLQGVPTYEQYF.

This chain uses TRBV5-6 with TRBJ1-3, with D hard to call. V gave up 1 base and J gave up 1 base, with 9 bases separating them. The CDR3 spans 15 residues. CDR1 SGHDT and CDR2 YYEEEE come from the germline V gene. CDR3 bases: TGTGCCAGCAGCTTGAGGGCTGCTTCTGGAAACACCATATATTTT. It is translated as CASSLRAASGNTIYF. The entire variable domain, with the rest obtained from reference TRBV5-6 and TRBJ1-3, is as follows: DAGVTQSPTHLIKTRGQQVTLRCSPKSGHDTVSWYQQALGQGPQFIFQYYEEEERQRGNFPDRFSGHQFPNYSSELNVNALLLGDSALYLCASSLRAASGNTIYFGEGSWLTVV.

The rearrangement uses TRBV2 and TRBJ1-3; D call uncertain. Germline-derived CDR1 and CDR2 are SNHLY and FYNNEI. The CDR3 loop spans 15 amino acids. Trimming removed 2 bases at V and 1 base at J, with 9 bases between. This chain's CDR3 is CASSELGGSGNTIYF. The CDR3 DNA is TGTGCCAGCAGTGAACTGGGTGGGTCTGGAAACACCATATATTTT. Supplemented by reference TRBV2 and TRBJ1-3, the full variable domain reads EPEVTQTPSHQVTQMGQEVILRCVPISNHLYFYWYRQILGQKVEFLVSFYNNEISEKSEIFDDQFSVERPDGSNFTLKIRSTKLEDSAMYFCASSELGGSGNTIYFGEGSWLTVV.

The CDR3 DNA reads as TGCGCCAGCAGCCAACCCGGACGGTCCCGCACAGATACGCAGTATTTT. Residues: CASSQPGRSRTDTQYF. The V gene is TRBV4-1, the J gene TRBJ2-3; D gene uncertain. The V and J ends lost 2 bases and 1 base respectively, with 13 bases between them. CDR1 is MGHRA and CDR2 is YSYEKL in the germline V gene. The CDR3 covers 16 residues.

This clonotype was seen a handful of times. The gene calls are TRBV7-9 and TRBJ2-4, with D maybe TRBD2 (5 bases). Germline V gene sequence: CDR1 SEHNR, CDR2 FQNEAQ (reference sequence). The CDR3 totals 12 residues. Between the trimmed V and J ends, which lost 7 bases and 7 bases, there was a span of 11 bases. CDR3 DNA: TGTGCCAGCAAGGGAGAGGGCAACATTCAGTACTTC. Amino acids: CASKGEGNIQYF.

The chain couples TRBV2 to TRBJ2-1; a weak D match, TRBD1 (6 bases). This CDR3 contains 15 residues. Trimming took 8 bases from V and 0 from J, leaving 14 bases between them. Germline V gene lookup returns CDR1 SNHLY and CDR2 FYNNEI. The CDR3 spells CASRQGLSSYNEQFF. The CDR3 bases are TGTGCCAGCCGTCAGGGGCTTAGCTCCTACAATGAGCAGTTCTTC.

This clonotype showed up just a few times. The rearrangement uses TRBV10-3 and TRBJ2-1, with 8 bases lining up with TRBD2. The V segment lost 0 bases and the J segment 5 bases; nucleotides outside the gene matches: 9. Germline V gene lookup returns CDR1 ENHRY and CDR2 SYGVKD. The CDR3 totals 17 residues. CDR3 in amino acids: CAISESISGGNHNEQFF. The CDR3, as DNA: TGTGCCATCAGTGAGTCGATAAGCGGGGGAAATCACAATGAGCAGTTCTTC.

The gene calls are TRBV3-1 and TRBJ2-7; TRBD2 aligns across 7 bases. Germline loops: CDR1 LGHDT, CDR2 YNNKEL (reference sequence). This CDR3 has 14 residues. The J segment lost 1 base and the V segment lost 7 bases, leaving 7 bases of the junction unmatched. CDR3 DNA: TGTGCCAGCAAGGGGACTACCAGGTCCTACGAGCAGTACTTC. Its protein is CASKGTTRSYEQYF.

This chain links TRBV6-5 with TRBJ2-3, with TRBD1 matching over 9 bases. Losses at the gene ends were 2 bases for V and 0 bases for J; bases not matched to a gene: 3. Germline V gene lookup returns CDR1 MNHEY and CDR2 SVGAGI. CDR3 length equals 16 residues. This chain's CDR3 is CASSYDGTGSTDTQYF. In nucleotides, the CDR3 is TGTGCCAGCAGTTACGACGGGACAGGGAGCACAGATACGCAGTATTTT.

This clonotype was seen a handful of times. The chain couples TRBV27 to TRBJ2-1; 8 bases fit TRBD2. With 1 base clipped from V and 10 bases from J, the junction kept 12 bases outside the gene matches. This CDR3 has 16 residues. The germline V gene encodes CDR1 MNHEY and CDR2 SMNVEV (reference sequence). The CDR3 DNA reads as TGTGCCAGCAGTTTATTAGGACTAGCTTCCCGGGGGGAGCAGTTCTTC. It codes for CASSLLGLASRGEQFF.

The J gene is TRBJ1-1, the V gene TRBV6-2 or TRBV6-3; D is perhaps TRBD1 (6 bases). V lost 7 bases and J 0 bases, leaving 18 bases between the germline ends. The CDR3 contains 16 residues. The germline V gene has CDR1 MNHEY and CDR2 SVGEGT. The DNA of the CDR3 is TGTGCCAGCAACGCCCCGCGAGGGGGGATGAACACTGAAGCTTTCTTT. Translation gives CASNAPRGGMNTEAFF.

V is TRBV20-1 and J is TRBJ1-5, with D possibly TRBD1 on 6 matching bases. Germline loops: CDR1 DFQATT, CDR2 SNEGSKA (reference sequence). V was cut by 5 bases and J by 0 bases, with 8 bases left in between. The CDR3 length is 13 residues. The CDR3 region has the DNA TGCAGTGCTGGGGGGCATAGCAATCAGCCCCAGCATTTT. It encodes CSAGGHSNQPQHF.

This clonotype has a single count. V is TRBV28 and J is TRBJ2-1, with TRBD1 matching over 10 bases. V was clipped by 5 bases and J by 3 bases; unmatched bases: 4. Germline V CDR1 and CDR2: MDHEN, SYDVKM. This CDR3 is 15 amino acids long. DNA for the CDR3: TGTGCCAGCAGTGATGGACAGGGGGTCTACAATGAGCAGTTCTTC. Protein product: CASSDGQGVYNEQFF.

This clonotype has only one observation. The rearrangement uses TRBV20-1 and TRBJ1-4; 11 positions match TRBD1. The J segment lost 10 bases and the V segment lost 3 bases, leaving 4 bases of the junction unmatched. There are 13 residues in the CDR3. CDR1 is DFQATT, CDR2 SNEGSKA, per germline (reference sequence). Here the CDR3 DNA reads TGCAGTGCTAGGTTGGACAGGGGGCCAAAACTGTTTTTT. Amino acids: CSARLDRGPKLFF.